This T cell receptor beta chain was sequenced in a study of post-analysis software for immune sequencing data. Study details: The disease courses covered relapsing-remitting, secondary progressive and progressive-relapsing multiple sclerosis.

This CDR3 contains 15 residues. Germline V gives CDR1 SGHRS, CDR2 YFSETQ. V dropped 2 bases and J dropped 0 bases, with 10 bases sitting between them. Study-wide findings and caveats: Those samples that were prepared in the same batch co-clustered strongly by F measure. There were about 5 TRBV segments more frequent in patients than controls, and TRBV5-6, TRBV5-1 and TRBV20-1 were among them. Normalized Chao1 diversity was significantly reduced in patients versus controls.

A note on this clonotype: The antigen remains unidentified.

Unique molecular identifiers tagged the TCR beta cDNA libraries. With about 0.95 to 10 million T cells as the source, 400,000 to 550,000 cDNA molecules resulted. TCRdb reanalysed the PCR reads using MiXCR and keeps one entry per CDR3 protein. The table has about 430,000 distinct CDR3 sequences, 35% to 45% seen once. The chain couples TRBV5-1 to TRBJ2-3, with D possibly being TRBD1 (5 bases). The TCR comes from a girl aged 2 to 9 with multiple sclerosis. The material sequenced was blood. This CDR3 is CASSLEDSSTDTQYF. CDR3 sequence (DNA): TGCGCCAGCAGCTTAGAAGACAGCAGCACAGATACGCAGTATTTT.